This T cell receptor beta chain was observed in a study of T cells in tuberculosis. Study observations and caveats: Selection depended on which cryopreserved specimens were available. Active tuberculosis patients had shorter CDR3-alpha; the beta difference was nonsignificant.

Germline V CDR1 and CDR2: KGHSH, LQKENI. CDR3 length equals 15 residues. V shed 4 bases and J shed 2 bases, with 14 bases lying between them. The table came from immunoSEQ multiplex PCR; TCRdb's copy has only in-frame clones and leaves some out. The sample has tens of thousands of clones, over 90% seen once; the top ten hold less than 5.5%. This clone was observed once. Antigen: not known. Unsorted cryopreserved PBMC were sequenced, averaging about 100,000 T cells per clinical donor. This receptor was taken from a donor between 10 and 35 years old with latent tuberculosis or without tuberculosis infection. This chain uses TRBV18 with TRBJ1-1; D is undetermined. The sequencing sample was made of PBMCs. CDR3 in DNA: TGTGCCAGCTCACTGCAGGCGAACTCAAACACTGAAGCTTTCTTT. Translated, it gives CASSLQANSNTEAFF.